This TCR beta chain emerged from a study of CXCR3-negative and CXCR3-positive naive CD8 T cells. Study-level findings and limits: More hydrophobic TRB CDR3s occurred in CXCR3-positive than in CXCR3-negative naive cells.

The CDR3 is made up of 14 amino acids. UMI-labeled 5' RACE TRB cDNA libraries were prepared from the cells. TCRdb re-called the 5' RACE reads and catalogs CDR3 proteins one per entry, DNA excluded. The specimen's table records over 150,000 distinct CDR3 sequences. A word on this clonotype: Its target is not known.

This rearrangement joins TRBV12-3 or TRBV12-4 to TRBJ2-2; as DNA is missing, the TRBD2 call by TCRdb cannot be tested. This clonotype was obtained from a human donor in good health. Some clones in this sample may be carry-over from other donors' samples. The sequencing sample was made of naive CXCR3+ CD8+ T cells from blood. The subset: CD45RO-CCR7+CD27+CD95- naive CD8+ T cells expressing CXCR3 (TNR3+). CDR3 sequence reads: CASRDPRPPGELFF.